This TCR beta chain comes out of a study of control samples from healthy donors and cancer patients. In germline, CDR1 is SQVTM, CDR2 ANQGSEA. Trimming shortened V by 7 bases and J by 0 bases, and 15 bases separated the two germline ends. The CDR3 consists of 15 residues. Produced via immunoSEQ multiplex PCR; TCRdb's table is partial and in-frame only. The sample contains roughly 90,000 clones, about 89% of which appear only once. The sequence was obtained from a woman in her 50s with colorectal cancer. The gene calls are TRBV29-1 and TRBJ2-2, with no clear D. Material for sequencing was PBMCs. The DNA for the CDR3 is TGCAGCGCCCTTGCAACCCTAGCGAACACCGGGGAGCTGTTTTTT. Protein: CSALATLANTGELFF.